The 28 T cell receptor beta chains below were found in one sample sequenced in a study of T cell responses to AZD1222 COVID-19 vaccine. The data were produced by immunoSEQ multiplex PCR, yet TCRdb's version contains in-frame clones alone and is incomplete. The sample carries about 140,000 clones, 75% to 95% recorded once. The material was peripheral blood, obtained on day 0 of AZD1222 vaccination. The origin of the receptors is an adult in good health.

This chain joins TRBV20-1 and TRBJ1-2, with D possibly matching TRBD1 (5 bases). CDR3 length: 18 amino acids. V was cut by 3 bases and J by 0 bases, with 23 bases left in between. Germline V CDR1 and CDR2: DFQATT, SNEGSKA (reference sequence). This chain's CDR3 is CSASWGGGYIRTNYGYTF. Written as DNA, the CDR3 is TGCAGTGCTAGTTGGGGGGGTGGGTACATCCGGACTAACTATGGCTACACCTTC.

The rearrangement links TRBV28 to TRBJ2-4; TRBD2 matches 9 bases. The CDR3 has 20 residues. The V gene end was trimmed by 0 bases and the J gene end by 0 bases; junction bases not matched to a gene: 12. The germline gives CDR1 MDHEN, CDR2 SYDVKM. CDR3 in DNA: TGTGCCAGCAGTTTATGGTTGCGGGAGGGCCGGAATTTAGCCAAAAACATTCAGTACTTC. This gives the protein CASSLWLREGRNLAKNIQYF.

The J gene is TRBJ2-3, the V gene TRBV18; D remains unclear. Trimming took 5 bases from V and 3 from J, leaving 9 bases between them. CDR1 and CDR2 from the germline V gene are KGHSH and LQKENI. The CDR3 extends over 13 amino acids. In nucleotides, the CDR3 is TGTGCCAGCTCATTGACTGAGACAGATACGCAGTATTTT. Translated, it gives CASSLTETDTQYF.

This clone has just one count. V usage is TRBV5-5 and J usage is TRBJ1-3; D is perhaps TRBD1 (5 bases). Trimming shortened V by 6 bases and J by 0 bases, and 19 bases separated the two germline ends. Germline CDR1 and CDR2: SGHKS and YYEKEE (reference sequence). This CDR3 is 17 amino acids long. The DNA of the CDR3 is TGTGCCAGCATCAAAGGGGAGGGGTCGAACTCTGGAAACACCATATATTTT. Protein product: CASIKGEGSNSGNTIYF.

This clone has just one count. The chain is built from TRBV28 and TRBJ2-7, with D possibly matching TRBD2 (6 bases). In germline, CDR1 is MDHEN, CDR2 SYDVKM. CDR3 size: 13 residues. The CDR3, as DNA: TGTGCATCCGGAGGGGCCCCCACCTACGAGCAGTACTTC. Translation gives CASGGAPTYEQYF. Full variable domain (remainder filled in from reference TRBV28 and TRBJ2-7): DVKVTQSSRYLVKRTGEKVFLECVQDMDHENMFWYRQDPGLGLRLIYFSYDVKMKEKGDIPEGYSVSREKKERFSLILESASTNQTSMYLCASGGAPTYEQYFGPGTRLTVT.

The chain joins TRBV30 to TRBJ2-3, with unresolved D. The CDR3 totals 12 residues. Trimming shortened V by 0 bases and J by 4 bases, and 5 bases separated the two germline ends. Germline CDR1 GTSNPN, CDR2 SVGIG (reference sequence). The CDR3 loop is CAWSVLADTQYF. In DNA, the CDR3 is TGTGCCTGGAGTGTACTCGCAGATACGCAGTATTTT.

This clone was picked up a small number of times. This rearrangement joins TRBV25-1 to TRBJ2-2; 10 bases line up with TRBD2. The CDR3 is 15 residues long. The germline gives CDR1 MGHDK, CDR2 SYGVNS. Germline trimming cut 4 bases from V and 4 bases from J; bases unmatched to any gene: 3. CDR3 sequence reads: CASSATSGPTGELFF. The CDR3 DNA reads as TGTGCCAGCAGTGCGACTAGCGGGCCCACCGGGGAGCTGTTTTTT.

This sequence joins TRBV5-1 and TRBJ2-1; TRBD1 or TRBD2 may be the D gene (5 bases each). CDR3 size: 12 residues. Germline CDR1 SGHRS, CDR2 YFSETQ. V lost 0 bases to trimming and J lost 7 bases, with 5 bases between them. This chain's CDR3 is CASSLGGNEQFF. CDR3 coding DNA: TGCGCCAGCAGCTTGGGGGGGAATGAGCAGTTCTTC. Based on the CDR3 plus reference TRBV5-1 and TRBJ2-1, the full variable domain is KAGVTQTPRYLIKTRGQQVTLSCSPISGHRSVSWYQQTPGQGLQFLFEYFSETQRNKGNFPGRFSGRQFSNSRSEMNVSTLELGDSALYLCASSLGGNEQFFGPGTRLTVL.

The chain has TRBV28 and TRBJ1-5; TRBD1 agrees at 8 bases. Germline V lookup: CDR1 MDHEN, CDR2 SYDVKM. V shed 4 bases, J shed 6 bases, and the junction held 5 bases outside the gene matches. The CDR3 contains 14 residues. The CDR3 here is CASSSGQGSQPQHF. The CDR3 nucleotides read TGTGCCAGCAGTTCCGGACAGGGATCTCAGCCCCAGCATTTT.

This clone turned up a few times. J is TRBJ1-6 and V is TRBV10-3; TRBD1 is a possible D gene (5 bases). Germline V gives CDR1 ENHRY, CDR2 SYGVKD. The V end lost 6 bases, the J end lost 9 bases, and 9 bases lay between the germline ends. The length of the CDR3 is 12 residues. The CDR3 nucleotides are TGTGCCATCAGATCCAGGGTTTCACCCCTCCACTTT. Translated, it gives CAIRSRVSPLHF.

The chain couples TRBV27 to TRBJ2-7, with D possibly matching TRBD2 (5 bases). This CDR3 comprises 16 residues. Germline V gene sequence: CDR1 MNHEY, CDR2 SMNVEV (reference sequence). Trimming shortened V by 3 bases and J by 2 bases, and 17 bases separated the two germline ends. For the CDR3, the DNA is TGTGCCAGCAGTTTCTACGCGGACGCGGGTACCTACGAGCAGTACTTC. It is translated as CASSFYADAGTYEQYF.

The rearrangement links TRBV5-6 to TRBJ2-5; unclear D gene. Trimming cost V 2 bases and J 5 bases, with 10 bases left between them. This CDR3 has 13 amino acids. CDR1 is SGHDT and CDR2 is YYEEEE in the germline V gene. The CDR3 here is CASSLGNSETQYF. CDR3 nucleotide sequence: TGTGCCAGCAGCTTAGGGAATTCGGAGACCCAGTACTTC.

The chain links TRBV7-2 to TRBJ2-1, with D possibly matching TRBD2 (5 bases). V was shortened by 6 bases and J by 0 bases, with 6 bases between the two germline ends. This CDR3 has 13 amino acids. Per germline, CDR1 SGHTA and CDR2 FQGNSA. CDR3 loop: CASRGDSYNEQFF. CDR3 in DNA: TGTGCCAGCAGGGGAGACTCCTACAATGAGCAGTTCTTC.

The J gene is TRBJ1-3, the V gene TRBV11-2; D remains ambiguous. V was cut by 2 bases and J by 2 bases, with 7 bases left in between. The V gene's germline CDR1 is SGHAT and CDR2 FQNNGV. The CDR3 sequence is 14 residues long. This CDR3 reads CASSLIPTGNTIYF. CDR3 DNA sequence: TGTGCCAGCAGCTTAATTCCTACTGGAAACACCATATATTTT.

This chain connects TRBV6-4 to TRBJ1-5; tentatively, D is TRBD1 (5 bases). Trimming pared 5 bases from V and 2 bases from J, leaving 22 bases between. Per the germline V gene, CDR1 is MRHNA and CDR2 is SNTAGT. This CDR3 is 18 amino acids long. CDR3 sequence reads: CASSRGRDWSFGNQPQHF. The CDR3 nucleotides are TGTGCCAGCAGTAGGGGCAGGGATTGGTCTTTTGGCAATCAGCCCCAGCATTTT.

DNA for the CDR3: TGTGCCAGCAGTTTATTACAGGGGACTAATGAAAAACTGTTTTTT. It codes for CASSLLQGTNEKLFF. This chain links TRBV28 with TRBJ1-4; the match to TRBD1 covers 7 bases. Looked up from germline, CDR1 is MDHEN and CDR2 is SYDVKM. The CDR3 length is 15 residues. The trim removed 1 base at V and 2 bases at J, leaving 1 base unmatched.

The rearrangement links TRBV25-1 to TRBJ2-1, with TRBD2 matching 10 bases. The CDR3 spans 16 residues. Trimming took 5 bases from V and 2 from J; bases not matched to a gene: 6. Germline CDR1 MGHDK, CDR2 SYGVNS. The CDR3 region has the DNA TGTGCCAGCAGTAGGGGGACTAGCGCAGCCTACAATGAGCAGTTCTTC. This encodes CASSRGTSAAYNEQFF.

V usage is TRBV19 and J usage is TRBJ1-2; no clear D. V lost 3 bases, J lost 0 bases, and 11 bases lay in between. CDR1 LNHDA and CDR2 SQIVND come from the germline V gene (reference sequence). The length of the CDR3 is 15 residues. The CDR3 bases are TGTGCCAGTAGTATCCGGACTACAGCTAACTATGGCTACACCTTC. This sequence encodes CASSIRTTANYGYTF.

The CDR3 DNA is TGCGCCGATTGGGGGACTAGTCGAGATGAGCAGTTCTTC. It yields the protein CADWGTSRDEQFF. The chain carries TRBV10-1 and TRBJ2-1; 8 nucleotides match TRBD2. Germline values: CDR1 WNHNN, CDR2 SYGVQD (reference sequence). Losses at the gene ends were 11 bases for V and 8 bases for J; bases not matched to a gene: 11. The CDR3 totals 13 residues.

The rearrangement joins TRBV18 to TRBJ2-7, with D unclear. CDR3 length: 15 amino acids. V shed 0 bases and J shed 2 bases, with 11 bases lying between them. Germline loops: CDR1 KGHSH, CDR2 LQKENI. CDR3: CASSPPGSHPYEQYF. The CDR3 region has the DNA TGTGCCAGCTCACCACCAGGGTCCCACCCCTACGAGCAGTACTTC.

This chain connects TRBV28 to TRBJ1-5; D is unresolved. V lost 6 bases to trimming and J lost 9 bases, with 21 bases between them. Germline CDR1 is MDHEN and CDR2 is SYDVKM. The CDR3 runs to 15 residues. CDR3 protein: CASRYLYSGPWPQHF. The CDR3 nucleotides are TGTGCCAGCAGGTACTTATACAGTGGGCCGTGGCCCCAGCATTTT.

The V call is TRBV12-3 or TRBV12-4, the J call TRBJ2-2; D gene uncertain. The CDR3 contains 13 residues. Trimming shortened V by 5 bases and J by 7 bases, and 11 bases separated the two germline ends. CDR3 region: CASSLHPSGELFF. The CDR3, as DNA: TGTGCCAGCAGTCTCCACCCTAGCGGGGAGCTGTTTTTT.

The chain recombines TRBV7-9 with TRBJ2-3; D not certain. With 3 bases removed from V and 6 bases from J, the gap between germline ends came to 10 bases. Germline V gene lookup returns CDR1 SEHNR and CDR2 FQNEAQ (reference sequence). CDR3 length: 13 residues. CDR3 sequence (DNA): TGTGCCAGCAGCTTGGGTCTTTTGGATACGCAGTATTTT. This encodes CASSLGLLDTQYF.

V usage is TRBV7-2 and J usage is TRBJ2-7; 10 nucleotides match TRBD2. The CDR3 is 15 residues long. J lost 2 bases, V lost 5 bases, and 6 bases had no gene match. CDR1 is SGHTA and CDR2 is FQGNSA in the germline V gene. CDR3 coding DNA: TGTGCCAGCAGCCACAGACTAGCGGGCACCTACGAGCAGTACTTC. It specifies CASSHRLAGTYEQYF. Using reference TRBV7-2 and TRBJ2-7 for the parts outside the CDR3, the full variable domain is GAGVSQSPSNKVTEKGKDVELRCDPISGHTALYWYRQSLGQGLEFLIYFQGNSAPDKSGLPSDRFSAERTGGSVSTLTIQRTQQEDSAVYLCASSHRLAGTYEQYFGPGTRLTVT.

V is TRBV9 and J is TRBJ1-3; D is unresolved. Germline lookup yields CDR1 SGDLS and CDR2 YYNGEE. Deletions cut 3 bases from V and 5 bases from J, with 0 bases between. The CDR3 runs to 10 residues. CDR3 sequence (DNA): TGTGCCAGCAGCGGAAACACCATATATTTT. Translation gives CASSGNTIYF. Combining the CDR3 with reference TRBV9 and TRBJ1-3 gives the whole variable domain DSGVTQTPKHLITATGQRVTLRCSPRSGDLSVYWYQQSLDQGLQFLIQYYNGEERAKGNILERFSAQQFPDLHSELNLSSLELGDSALYFCASSGNTIYFGEGSWLTVV.

This chain connects TRBV5-5 to TRBJ1-1, with 7 bases matching TRBD1. Germline CDR1 reads SGHKS; CDR2 reads YYEKEE (reference sequence). V lost 2 bases and J lost 1; bases outside the gene matches: 2. This CDR3 comprises 14 residues. CDR3 sequence: CASSLGGGNTEAFF. The CDR3 DNA sequence: TGTGCCAGCAGCTTAGGGGGCGGGAACACTGAAGCTTTCTTT.

V usage is TRBV7-9 and J usage is TRBJ2-1; no definite D call. Trimming pared 1 base from V and 0 bases from J, leaving 7 bases between. The CDR3 is made up of 15 amino acids. Germline V gene sequence: CDR1 SEHNR, CDR2 FQNEAQ (reference sequence). The CDR3 protein is CASSLESFSYNEQFF. DNA of the CDR3: TGTGCCAGCAGCTTAGAATCATTCTCCTACAATGAGCAGTTCTTC.

The chain joins TRBV6-5 to TRBJ2-2; D not resolved. In germline, CDR1 is MNHEY, CDR2 SVGAGI. With 7 bases removed from V and 0 bases from J, the gap between germline ends came to 9 bases. The CDR3 spans 14 residues. CDR3 coding DNA: TGTGCCAGCACGACGGGCTCGAACACCGGGGAGCTGTTTTTT. Encoded protein: CASTTGSNTGELFF.